Listed below are T cell receptor beta chains from one sample, sequenced in a study of cytomegalovirus exposure and HLA in healthy donors. Sequencing was performed with immunoSEQ multiplex PCR; in TCRdb, only in-frame clones are kept and a portion is missing. The sample has roughly 140,000 clones, around 80% seen once. The sequenced sample was PBMCs. The receptors stem from a female donor in good health and CMV-seronegative. CDR3s include the opening cysteine and the closing phenylalanine or tryptophan. The order of the fields is CDR3 DNA, CDR3 protein, clone size, V gene, J gene, D gene. The D gene is left open where the match is weak. Only part of the rows carry a size: once, few, many, or a class if the clone is expanded.

DNA: TGCGCCACACGGGGAACCCCTTTCTCTGGAAACACCATATATTTT
CDR3: CATRGTPFSGNTIYF
size: -
V: TRBV10-2
J: TRBJ1-3
D: -

DNA: TGTGCCAGCAGCGATTACTTCAATCAAGCCGGGGAGCTGTTTTTT
CDR3: CASSDYFNQAGELFF
size: -
V: TRBV7-2
J: TRBJ2-2
D: -

DNA: TGTGCCAGCAGCGGGGACAGGGCAATGGGAGAGACCCAGTACTTC
CDR3: CASSGDRAMGETQYF
size: -
V: TRBV5-6
J: TRBJ2-5
D: TRBD1

DNA: TGTGCCTGGAGGGGCGGGGGGGTTTACACCGGGGAGCTGTTTTTT
CDR3: CAWRGGGVYTGELFF
size: -
V: TRBV30
J: TRBJ2-2
D: TRBD2

DNA: TGTGCCAGCAGCTTGCAGGCTGGGGCCAACGTCCTGACTTTC
CDR3: CASSLQAGANVLTF
size: -
V: TRBV9
J: TRBJ2-6
D: -

DNA: TGTGCCAGCAGTTTAGCGGGATACCAAGAGACCCAGTACTTC
CDR3: CASSLAGYQETQYF
size: -
V: TRBV28
J: TRBJ2-5
D: -

DNA: TGCGCCAGCTATCCGGGACTAGCGGCGTACAATGAGCAGTTCTTC
CDR3: CASYPGLAAYNEQFF
size: -
V: TRBV5-1
J: TRBJ2-1
D: TRBD2

DNA: TGTGCCAGTCCCGCCCCCTTATACACTAATTCACCCCTCCACTTT
CDR3: CASPAPLYTNSPLHF
size: once
V: TRBV19
J: TRBJ1-6
D: -

DNA: TGTGCCATCAGTGAGTCGGTCAGGCAAGAGACCCAGTACTTC
CDR3: CAISESVRQETQYF
size: -
V: TRBV10-3
J: TRBJ2-5
D: -

DNA: TGTGCCAGCAGCCCCCCCGGAGAACAAGAGACCCAGTACTTC
CDR3: CASSPPGEQETQYF
size: -
V: TRBV27
J: TRBJ2-5
D: -

DNA: TGTGCCAGTAGTATCGCCCCGGGAACCCGCGTCTCCTACAATGAGCAGTTCTTC
CDR3: CASSIAPGTRVSYNEQFF
size: once
V: TRBV19
J: TRBJ2-1
D: -

DNA: TGTGCCATCACCAGGGACAGATTCTATGGCTACACCTTC
CDR3: CAITRDRFYGYTF
size: -
V: TRBV10-3
J: TRBJ1-2
D: TRBD1

DNA: TGCGCCAGCAGCCACTCCACAGGGGGAGGCAATCAGCCCCAGCATTTT
CDR3: CASSHSTGGGNQPQHF
size: -
V: TRBV4-1
J: TRBJ1-5
D: TRBD1

DNA: TGTGCCAGCAGTGTAGATGACACCGGGGAGCTGTTTTTT
CDR3: CASSVDDTGELFF
size: -
V: TRBV6-4
J: TRBJ2-2
D: -

DNA: TGTGCCAGCAGACAGGGTTACGAGCAGTACTTC
CDR3: CASRQGYEQYF
size: -
V: TRBV6-5
J: TRBJ2-7
D: -

DNA: TGTGCCAGCAGCCAGACCCAGGGGAAAGAGACCCAGTACTTC
CDR3: CASSQTQGKETQYF
size: -
V: TRBV14
J: TRBJ2-5
D: -

DNA: TGTGCCTGGAGCCCCGTGCAGAGGACAGGGGGGCAGTACTTC
CDR3: CAWSPVQRTGGQYF
size: -
V: TRBV30
J: TRBJ2-7
D: TRBD1

DNA: TGTGCCTGGAGTTTCTCTGGACTTTCGAACACTGAAGCTTTCTTT
CDR3: CAWSFSGLSNTEAFF
size: -
V: TRBV30
J: TRBJ1-1
D: -

DNA: TGTGCCAGCAGCTTAACCACCTTAGCGGGGGGGCCCAATGAGCAGTTCTTC
CDR3: CASSLTTLAGGPNEQFF
size: -
V: TRBV11-3
J: TRBJ2-1
D: TRBD2

DNA: TGTGCCAGCGATGCTGGGGGGACAGAGACCCAGTACTTC
CDR3: CASDAGGTETQYF
size: -
V: TRBV7-8
J: TRBJ2-5
D: -

DNA: TGTGCCAGCAGCTTTAATACAGAATCGGGGAAGCTGTTTTTT
CDR3: CASSFNTESGKLFF
size: -
V: TRBV11-2
J: TRBJ2-2
D: -

DNA: TGTGCCTGGAGCCCAGGGGGCAGGGGAAGCAATCAGCCCCAGCATTTT
CDR3: CAWSPGGRGSNQPQHF
size: -
V: TRBV30
J: TRBJ1-5
D: TRBD1

DNA: TGTGCCAGCAGCCCCAGACCGACAGGGACTGCCTATGGCTACACCTTC
CDR3: CASSPRPTGTAYGYTF
size: -
V: TRBV7-2
J: TRBJ1-2
D: TRBD1

DNA: TGTGCCAGCAGCTTGGTACAGGGTACCGAGCAGTACTTC
CDR3: CASSLVQGTEQYF
size: once
V: TRBV5-6
J: TRBJ2-7
D: -

DNA: TGTGCCAGCAATTTGCGGGGGGAATTCCAAGAGACCCAGTACTTC
CDR3: CASNLRGEFQETQYF
size: -
V: TRBV13
J: TRBJ2-5
D: TRBD2

DNA: TGTGCCAGCAGCACCACAGGGAATAGCAATCAGCCCCAGCATTTT
CDR3: CASSTTGNSNQPQHF
size: -
V: TRBV5-5
J: TRBJ1-5
D: -

DNA: TGTGCCAGCAGTTTCCGCCACTATGGCTACCCCTTC
CDR3: CASSFRHYGYPF
size: -
V: TRBV28
J: TRBJ1-2
D: -

DNA: TGTGCCAGCAGCCGCAACAACGGACTAGCGGGAGTCAATGAGCAGTTCTTC
CDR3: CASSRNNGLAGVNEQFF
size: -
V: TRBV5-4
J: TRBJ2-1
D: TRBD2

DNA: TGTGCCAGCAGCTTCGACAAGGCCTCCTCCTACAATGAGCAGTTCTTC
CDR3: CASSFDKASSYNEQFF
size: few
V: TRBV5-6
J: TRBJ2-1
D: -

DNA: TGTGCCAGCAGCGACATGACCTCTAGGCAAACCGGGGAGCTGTTTTTT
CDR3: CASSDMTSRQTGELFF
size: once
V: TRBV9
J: TRBJ2-2
D: -

DNA: TGTGCCAGCAGCCAACTCTCCGGGTCTAACTATGGCTACACCTTC
CDR3: CASSQLSGSNYGYTF
size: -
V: TRBV4-2
J: TRBJ1-2
D: -

DNA: TGCGCCAGCAGCTTGGAAACTAGCGGCTACAATGAGCAGTTCTTC
CDR3: CASSLETSGYNEQFF
size: -
V: TRBV5-1
J: TRBJ2-1
D: TRBD2

DNA: TGTGCCAGCAGCCGGGCTAGCCAGGTGACCCAGTACTTC
CDR3: CASSRASQVTQYF
size: once
V: TRBV5-4
J: TRBJ2-5
D: -